This TCR beta chain is drawn from a study of breast tumors, draining lymph nodes, adjacent tissues. Findings of the study overall: Compared with basal-like, luminal-like tumors shared significantly more repertoire with nontumor tissue. Most tumor T cells seemingly derive from lymph node, then expand in tumor.

Trimming took 3 bases from V and 5 from J; bases not matched to a gene: 3. The germline gives CDR1 SGDLS, CDR2 YYNGEE. The CDR3 runs to 13 residues. As to this clonotype: As yet, its antigen is unknown.

TCRdb processed the multiplex PCR reads anew with MiXCR; each CDR3 protein has one entry. This table holds about 22,000 distinct CDR3 sequences, 50% to 75% found once. This chain uses TRBV9 with TRBJ2-3, with TRBD2 matching over 7 bases. Material: tumor-adjacent breast tissue. This receptor was taken from a female donor with breast cancer. Some clones in this sample may be carry-over from other donors' samples. The CDR3 spells CASSGGGGDTQYF. The CDR3 coding sequence is TGTGCCAGCAGCGGGGGGGGAGGAGATACGCAGTATTTT.